This record looks at one TCR beta chain sequence and its context. This clonotype showed up many times. No antigen is known for it. There are no base qualities to consult, and no much larger clone falls within one base. The germline V gene encodes CDR1 LNHDA and CDR2 SQIVND (reference sequence). V gives up 8 bases and J gives up 0 bases, and the segment between their germline ends measures 13 bases. The CDR3 runs 14 residues from the cysteine to the phenylalanine. Only the CDR3 part of the read is kept: 42 bases, read in frame from the first base. The data originate from a study of kidney transplant recipient with SARS-CoV-2 infection (dated by TCRdb to about 2021). The time point label, read with the paper, signifies: pre-pandemic baseline sample and day 111 after first positive SARS-CoV-2 test. Instrument used: Illumina MiSeq. Profiling of the peripheral T cell repertoire targeted human TCRbeta genes. As for the original processing: Beta-binomial modelling was applied to test for differential clonotype abundance so that variability over time was accounted for. Expanded clonotypes were screened against the ImmuneCODE reference database of SARS-CoV-2-associated TCRs and were mapped to viral genome regions. Additional repertoire analyses examined TRBV gene usage, CDR3 length, CDR3 amino acid overlap between time points, distributions of clonotype abundance, and Jaccard similarity. The public reads were reanalyzed by TCRdb: fastp trimming at Q25, MiXCR alignment, in-frame beta chains only. Each entry is one CDR3 protein sequence, shown with its most common DNA and genes. The V and J calls were not made by the authors but by TCRdb's processing. This sample lists fewer than 250,000 distinct CDR3 sequences; more than 25% were detected once. The top ten clones comprise nearly 7.5% of the sample.

The sequenced sample was a blood sample, obtained at baseline and on day 111 from a kidney transplant recipient. The source of this sequence is a male patient aged 25-45 years who had COVID-19 and was a kidney transplant recipient. In transplant recipients, some T cells may be of donor rather than host origin. The chain uses TRBV19 and TRBJ1-1; the D gene is possibly TRBD1, with 6 bases matching. This receptor has the CDR3 CASALGHLNTEAFF. The sequence in DNA is TGTGCCAGTGCGCTGGGACACCTGAACACTGAAGCTTTCTTT.